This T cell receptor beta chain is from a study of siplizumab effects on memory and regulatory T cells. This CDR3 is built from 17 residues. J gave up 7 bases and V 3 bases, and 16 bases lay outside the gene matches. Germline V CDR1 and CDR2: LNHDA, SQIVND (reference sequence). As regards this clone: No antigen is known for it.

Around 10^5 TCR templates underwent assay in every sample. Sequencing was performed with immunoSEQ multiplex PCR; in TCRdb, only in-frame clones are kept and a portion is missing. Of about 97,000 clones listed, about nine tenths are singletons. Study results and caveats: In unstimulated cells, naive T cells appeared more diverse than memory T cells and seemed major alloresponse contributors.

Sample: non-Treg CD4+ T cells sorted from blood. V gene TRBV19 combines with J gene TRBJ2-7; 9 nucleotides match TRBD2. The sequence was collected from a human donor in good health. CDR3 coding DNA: TGTGCCAGTAGTATTGGAAGCAGCCTTCTAGCGGGAATTGAGCAGTACTTC. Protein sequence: CASSIGSSLLAGIEQYF.